This T cell receptor (beta chain) is from a study of blood T cell repertoires in COVID-19. For the study at large: Spain, Italy and the United States supplied samples that represented acute and convalescent COVID-19.

In the source study's methods: The authors estimated nucleated cell counts from reference gene primer amplification. The protocol was immunoSEQ multiplex PCR, while the TCRdb copy is restricted to in-frame clones and leaves out a portion. V, J and clone size reflect that table, while D and trimming were determined from the DNA. The sample has around 92,000 clones, about 83% seen once. Trimming shortened V by 5 bases and J by 1 base, and 3 bases separated the two germline ends. This CDR3 has 10 amino acids. Germline V gene lookup returns CDR1 DFQATT and CDR2 SNEGSKA (reference sequence). Specimen: peripheral blood. This chain connects TRBV20-1 to TRBJ2-7; D unclear. The receptor was derived from a human donor in a cohort sampled during active COVID-19. For the CDR3, the DNA is TGCAGTGCTTCGTCCTACGAGCAGTACTTC. Protein product: CSASSYEQYF.